Listed below are T cell receptor beta chains from one sample, sequenced in a study of blood T cell repertoires in COVID-19. Clones were read by immunoSEQ multiplex PCR, and TCRdb kept only the in-frame ones, dropping some. The sample has approximately 300,000 clones; roughly 90% are singletons. Sequenced sample: peripheral blood. These receptors all stem from a man aged 18-30 years who had recovered from COVID-19. Each CDR3 is given with its conserved first and last residue. The order of the fields is J gene, clone size, D gene, V gene, CDR3 DNA, CDR3 protein. D genes are given only for firm matches. The size entry is marked missing in some rows and otherwise reads once, few, many or a size class.

>TRBJ2-7|NA|NA|TRBV7-9
TGTGCCAGCAGCTCGGGAAACGGGGGAACTTACGAGCAGTACTTC
CASSSGNGGTYEQYF
>TRBJ2-6|once|NA|TRBV4-1
TGCGCCAGCAGCCAAGCGGGGGCCAACGTCCTGACTTTC
CASSQAGANVLTF
>TRBJ2-7|NA|TRBD2|TRBV5-1
TGCGCCAGCAGCTATCTAGCGGGAGGATTCTACGAGCAGTACTTC
CASSYLAGGFYEQYF
>TRBJ1-1|NA|TRBD1|TRBV6-1
TGTGCCAGCAGTGATCGATCCACAACCAGGGGGCGGACTGAAGCTTTCTTT
CASSDRSTTRGRTEAFF
>TRBJ2-4|NA|NA|TRBV27
TGTGCCAGCAGCAGAACAGGGCTAACCAAAAACATTCAGTACTTC
CASSRTGLTKNIQYF
>TRBJ2-1|NA|TRBD2|TRBV3-1/TRBV3-2
TGTGCCAGCAGCCAGTCACTAGCGGGAACTAGCTCCTACAATGAGCAGTTCTTC
CASSQSLAGTSSYNEQFF
>TRBJ1-6|NA|TRBD1|TRBV7-2
TGTGCCAGCAGCCCCAGGCAGGGGGAGGCTTCACCCCTCCACTTT
CASSPRQGEASPLHF
>TRBJ1-2|NA|TRBD1|TRBV6-6
TGTGCCAGCAGTCCCGGAGGACAGGGGCTCTACAATCCCTATGGCTACACCTTC
CASSPGGQGLYNPYGYTF
>TRBJ1-2|NA|TRBD1|TRBV10-3
TGTGCCATCGGTCCGGGACAGAACTATGGCTACACCTTC
CAIGPGQNYGYTF
>TRBJ2-7|NA|NA|TRBV4-1
TGCGCCAGCAGCCAAGCTATTGTCGACGGGGGAAGGAGGGAGCAGTACTTC
CASSQAIVDGGRREQYF
>TRBJ2-5|NA|NA|TRBV25-1
TGTGCCAGCAGTGAATGGGGCAGGGTGCCGGGAGAGACCCAGTACTTC
CASSEWGRVPGETQYF
>TRBJ2-1|NA|NA|TRBV16
TGTGCCAGCAGCCGCCCCTATCACAATGAGCAGTTCTTC
CASSRPYHNEQFF
>TRBJ2-1|NA|TRBD2|TRBV4-1
TGCGCCAGCAGCCAAGATTTGCTAGCGGCCCGCCTAGAGCAGTTCTTC
CASSQDLLAARLEQFF
>TRBJ2-7|NA|TRBD1|TRBV6-2/TRBV6-3
TGTGCCAGCAGTAGAGGGACAGGGAGTTCCTACGAGCAGTACTTC
CASSRGTGSSYEQYF
>TRBJ1-4|NA|TRBD1|TRBV30
TGTGCCAGAGGACAGGGGAAAGAAAAACTGTTTTTT
CARGQGKEKLFF
>TRBJ2-1|NA|TRBD1|TRBV5-1
TGCGCCAGCAGCCAAGCCGGGACAGGGGGCTCCTACAATGAGCAGTTCTTC
CASSQAGTGGSYNEQFF
>TRBJ1-1|few|TRBD1|TRBV5-1
TGCGCCAGCAAAGGGACAGTAAACACTGAAGCTTTCTTT
CASKGTVNTEAFF
>TRBJ1-3|NA|NA|TRBV19
TGTGCCAGTAATGCCCTAGGCGGCGGCGTCGCCTCTGGAAACACCATATATTTT
CASNALGGGVASGNTIYF
>TRBJ2-7|NA|TRBD1|TRBV29-1
TGCAGCGTTGAAGAGGCAAGGGACAGGGCGGGCTACGAGCAGTACTTC
CSVEEARDRAGYEQYF
>TRBJ2-1|NA|NA|TRBV5-1
TGCGCCAGCAGCCCAGCGAATACAGGGCTCGGGTCCTACAATGAGCAGTTCTTC
CASSPANTGLGSYNEQFF
>TRBJ2-7|NA|NA|TRBV10-1
TGCGCCAGCAGTGGAAACACCGACGAGCAGTACTTC
CASSGNTDEQYF
>TRBJ2-7|NA|TRBD1|TRBV5-4
TGTGCCAGCACCCGCGGGACAGGGGGGGTCTTCTACGAGCAGTACTTC
CASTRGTGGVFYEQYF
>TRBJ2-7|NA|NA|TRBV11-3
TGTGCCAGCAGCCCCCTCGCGGGAAACGAGCAGTACTTC
CASSPLAGNEQYF
>TRBJ2-1|NA|NA|TRBV15
TGTGCCACCAGCCTGGGAGGGGGCAATGAGCAGTTCTTC
CATSLGGGNEQFF